The rows below give T cell receptor beta chains drawn from one sample of a study of shared clonotypes between healthy human individuals. The data were produced by immunoSEQ multiplex PCR, yet TCRdb's version contains in-frame clones alone and is incomplete. This sample has 1.5 million to 2.5 million clones, with 85% to 95% found just once. The sequencing input was naive CD8+ T cells sorted from blood. The receptors were sampled from a young man in good health. Both conserved end residues are part of each CDR3. The order of the fields is J gene, clone size, D gene, V gene, CDR3 DNA, CDR3 protein. D genes are given only for firm matches. Expanded clones are given a class, and other clones once, few, many or no size at all.

TRBJ1-1	NA	NA	TRBV5-1	TGCGCCAGCAGCTTAAGTCTGGAGGGCACTGAAGCTTTCTTT	CASSLSLEGTEAFF
TRBJ1-4	NA	TRBD1	TRBV13	TGTGCCAGCGCACTGGGGACAGGGGCAGACGAAAAACTGTTTTTT	CASALGTGADEKLFF
TRBJ1-1	NA	NA	TRBV4-3	TGCGCCAGCAGCCAAGAACCGGTCTCGGGACCGAACACTGAAGCTTTCTTT	CASSQEPVSGPNTEAFF
TRBJ2-7	NA	NA	TRBV11-2	TGTGCCAGCAGCTTAGGAACCGCCCGGACTCTCCTGTACGAGCAGTACTTC	CASSLGTARTLLYEQYF
TRBJ2-7	NA	TRBD1	TRBV5-6	TGTGCCAGCAGTTACGACAGGGCCTACGAGCAGTACTTC	CASSYDRAYEQYF
TRBJ1-1	NA	TRBD1	TRBV5-4	TGTGCCAGCAGCCCGGGGACAGGGTCCAGCACTGAAGCTTTCTTT	CASSPGTGSSTEAFF
TRBJ2-2	once	NA	TRBV15	TGTGCCACCAACCGGGGAGTAAACACCGGGGAGCTGTTTTTT	CATNRGVNTGELFF
TRBJ1-6	NA	NA	TRBV7-2	TGTGCCAGCAGCTTAGCGCCGGTGCTACCCCTCCACTTT	CASSLAPVLPLHF
TRBJ2-7	NA	NA	TRBV5-1	TGCGCCAGCTGCCACGAGCAGTACTTC	CASCHEQYF
TRBJ1-1	NA	NA	TRBV4-1	TGCGCCAGCAGCCAGACTAGTCAAGACAAGGCTTTCTTT	CASSQTSQDKAFF
TRBJ1-1	NA	NA	TRBV7-9	TGTGCCAGCAGCTCCGACATCTGGGGCACTGAAGCTTTCTTT	CASSSDIWGTEAFF
TRBJ1-1	once	NA	TRBV11-2	TGTGCCAGCGGGATACAGGGGAACACTGAAGCTTTCTTT	CASGIQGNTEAFF
TRBJ2-7	NA	NA	TRBV7-8	TGTGCCAGCAGCACTAGACTTAATCACGAGCAGTACTTC	CASSTRLNHEQYF
TRBJ2-2	NA	NA	TRBV9	TGTGCCAGCAGCTCCCCTAATGGGGGCTTGCACACCGGGGAGCTGTTTTTT	CASSSPNGGLHTGELFF
TRBJ2-5	NA	TRBD2	TRBV10-3	TGTGCCATCAGTGAGAACACCCCTCTAGCGGGGGGGAGGCTCGGAGAGACCCAGTACTTC	CAISENTPLAGGRLGETQYF
TRBJ2-1	once	TRBD2	TRBV27	TGTGCCAGCAGTTTCGGGGGGGCTAGCAGCTACAATGAGCAGTTCTTC	CASSFGGASSYNEQFF
TRBJ2-1	NA	NA	TRBV7-9	TGTGCCAGCAGCTGGACGCCGCGGAATGAGCAGTTCTTC	CASSWTPRNEQFF
TRBJ2-7	NA	NA	TRBV6-1	TGTGCCAGCAGTGAGGGTGGCTACGAGCAGTACTTC	CASSEGGYEQYF
TRBJ2-7	NA	NA	TRBV27	TGTGCCAGCAGTTTCCTAAGCTCCTACGAGCAGTACTTC	CASSFLSSYEQYF
TRBJ2-7	NA	TRBD1	TRBV27	TGTGCCAGCAGCTTAGTGGGGACAGGGGTGTCCTACGAGCAGTACTTC	CASSLVGTGVSYEQYF
TRBJ1-3	few	NA	TRBV27	TGTGCCAGCAGTTCGCAGGGGACCTCTGGAAACACCATATATTTT	CASSSQGTSGNTIYF
TRBJ2-5	NA	NA	TRBV6-6	TGTGCCAGCAGTTACCGAGAGACCCAGTACTTC	CASSYRETQYF
TRBJ2-3	NA	NA	TRBV9	TGTGCCAGCAGCGTAGGTGGGTCAGATACGCAGTATTTT	CASSVGGSDTQYF
TRBJ2-2	NA	NA	TRBV10-2	TGCGCCAGCAGGCCGGACACCACCGGGGAGCTGTTTTTT	CASRPDTTGELFF
TRBJ2-7	NA	NA	TRBV4-1	TGCGCCAGCAGCCAAGAGGGACGGGGAGAGCCCTCCTACGAGCAGTACTTC	CASSQEGRGEPSYEQYF
TRBJ1-4	NA	NA	TRBV6-5	TGTGCCAGCAGTTACGGTGGGGGCACTAATGAAAAACTGTTTTTT	CASSYGGGTNEKLFF
TRBJ1-2	NA	NA	TRBV9	TGTGCCAGCAGCGTATCCGGGTTCAACTATGGCTACACCTTC	CASSVSGFNYGYTF
TRBJ1-6	NA	NA	TRBV27	TGTGCCAGCAGTTCCCTTGGGGGTTCACCCCTCCACTTT	CASSSLGGSPLHF
TRBJ2-7	NA	TRBD1	TRBV7-9	TGTGCCAGCAGCTTAGAGGGCAGGGGGATCTACGAGCAGTACTTC	CASSLEGRGIYEQYF
TRBJ2-3	NA	TRBD2	TRBV15	TGTGCCACCAGCGGGGGACTAGCGGGAGCCCCGGGGGCAGATACGCAGTATTTT	CATSGGLAGAPGADTQYF
TRBJ1-1	NA	NA	TRBV28	TGTGCCAGCAGTTTCTGGGGAAGTAACTTGAACACTGAAGCTTTCTTT	CASSFWGSNLNTEAFF
TRBJ2-3	NA	TRBD2	TRBV30	TGTGCCTGGACCTTTGGACTAGCGGTCACAGATACGCAGTATTTT	CAWTFGLAVTDTQYF
TRBJ1-2	NA	NA	TRBV6-5	TGTGCCAGCACCCGAACCGGGCCGCCCCCGATCGGCTACACCTTC	CASTRTGPPPIGYTF
TRBJ1-4	NA	TRBD1	TRBV4-1	TGCGCCAGCAGCCAAGAGGGACAGGGAGATAATGAAAAACTGTTTTTT	CASSQEGQGDNEKLFF
TRBJ2-7	NA	NA	TRBV27	TGTGCCAGCAGTCTGGGCACACTTTACGAGCAGTACTTC	CASSLGTLYEQYF
TRBJ2-7	few	NA	TRBV10-1	TGCGCCAGCAGTGAGTCTCAGGGACCCTACGAGCAGTACTTC	CASSESQGPYEQYF
TRBJ1-2	NA	NA	TRBV11-2	TGTGCCAGCGGTTCGTATGGGGGTCCCCTTAACTATGGCTACACCTTC	CASGSYGGPLNYGYTF
TRBJ2-7	NA	NA	TRBV9	TGTGCCAGCAGCGGAGAGGGGTACCGGGATTACGAGCAGTACTTC	CASSGEGYRDYEQYF